The rows below give T cell receptor beta chains drawn from one sample of a study of control samples from healthy donors and cancer patients. Method: immunoSEQ multiplex PCR; TCRdb's copy keeps in-frame clones and lacks some. The repertoire consists of around 170,000 clones, with 85% to 95% occurring once and the leading ten covering approximately 1.5%. The specimen was blood. These receptor sequences come from a young man in good health. The CDR3 runs from the conserved cysteine through the conserved F or W. D genes are given only for firm matches. Size values are once, few and many counts, or a class for expanded clones, and some rows have none.

TGTGCCAGCAGCTTGGGTGGGGGGTCCTACAATGAGCAGTTCTTC,CASSLGGGSYNEQFF,TRBV5-4,TRBJ2-1,NA,15,NA
TGTGCCAGCAGTGGGTTAGACAGTCAAGATTCACCCCTCCACTTT,CASSGLDSQDSPLHF,TRBV25-1,TRBJ1-6,NA,15,NA
TGTGCCTGGACCTTGGACAGGGACTACGAGCAGTACTTC,CAWTLDRDYEQYF,TRBV30,TRBJ2-7,NA,13,TRBD1
TGTGCCAGTAGTATCCTAGCGGGAGGGCCTAGTGAGCAGTTCTTC,CASSILAGGPSEQFF,TRBV19,TRBJ2-1,few,15,TRBD2
TGTGCCTGGGGAAGACGATACAACTATGGCTACACCTTC,CAWGRRYNYGYTF,TRBV19,TRBJ1-2,few,13,NA
TGTGCCAGCAGCTTAGGAAGTACAGGGAAAAAGACTGAAGCTTTCTTT,CASSLGSTGKKTEAFF,TRBV7-9,TRBJ1-1,NA,16,NA
TGTGCCAGCAGCCAGGGAAAGGATGGCTACACCTTC,CASSQGKDGYTF,TRBV9,TRBJ1-2,NA,12,NA
TGTGCCAGCAGTCCGACAACAGGGGAGGGTCAGCCCCAGCATTTT,CASSPTTGEGQPQHF,TRBV28,TRBJ1-5,NA,15,TRBD1
TGTGCCAGCAGTCCAGGGGGCGCGGTTGGCGGCTACACCTTC,CASSPGGAVGGYTF,TRBV7-6,TRBJ1-2,NA,14,TRBD1
TGTGCCAGTAGTCGGGGGGGACGGACTAATGAAAAACTGTTTTTT,CASSRGGRTNEKLFF,TRBV19,TRBJ1-4,once,15,NA
TGTGCCAGCAGTGGCAGGACAGGGGTGTACCAAGAGACCCAGTACTTC,CASSGRTGVYQETQYF,TRBV27,TRBJ2-5,NA,16,TRBD1
TGTGCCATCATGGAGCGGGGGGCCTACGAGCAGTACTTC,CAIMERGAYEQYF,TRBV10-3,TRBJ2-7,NA,13,TRBD2
TGCGCCAGCAGCCCCCGAGCGAACACCGGGGAGCTGTTTTTT,CASSPRANTGELFF,TRBV5-1,TRBJ2-2,NA,14,NA
TGTGCCAGCAGACCTCAGGAGAACACCGGGGAGCTGTTTTTT,CASRPQENTGELFF,TRBV28,TRBJ2-2,NA,14,NA
TGTGCCAGCAGCGTAGGGGGTCTAGCGGGTCATTACAATGAGCAGTTCTTC,CASSVGGLAGHYNEQFF,TRBV9,TRBJ2-1,NA,17,TRBD2
TGTGCCAGTCGTAGGACTAGCGGGAATCAAGAGACCCAGTACTTC,CASRRTSGNQETQYF,TRBV19,TRBJ2-5,NA,15,TRBD2
TGTGCCAGCAGCCAACAGGGCTTGAACACTGAAGCTTTCTTT,CASSQQGLNTEAFF,TRBV4-2,TRBJ1-1,once,14,NA
TGTGCCAGCAGCTTGGAGTTTCCAGGGGGCGGCTATGGCTACACCTTC,CASSLEFPGGGYGYTF,TRBV5-4,TRBJ1-2,NA,16,TRBD1
TGTGCCAGCAGTTTATACAGGGGTTTTGCCTATGGCTACACCTTC,CASSLYRGFAYGYTF,TRBV28,TRBJ1-2,NA,15,TRBD1
TGTGCCAGCAGCTTAGCGGGCAACCCCGGCTCCTACGAGCAGTACTTC,CASSLAGNPGSYEQYF,TRBV7-2,TRBJ2-7,NA,16,NA
TGCGCCAGCAGCCCCGGGGGGCTTGGAAACACCATATATTTT,CASSPGGLGNTIYF,TRBV5-1,TRBJ1-3,NA,14,NA
TGTGCCAGCAGCCGACAGGGACCCGGGGAGCTGTTTTTT,CASSRQGPGELFF,TRBV6-2/TRBV6-3,TRBJ2-2,NA,13,TRBD1
TGTGCCTGGACAGGAGGGGCGTGGAATGAAAAACTGTTTTTT,CAWTGGAWNEKLFF,TRBV30,TRBJ1-4,NA,14,NA
TGTGCCAGCAGTTTAAGGATTATGAACGAGCAGTACTTC,CASSLRIMNEQYF,TRBV27,TRBJ2-7,NA,13,NA
TGTGCCAGCAGTGTCTTGGGGTCCCAGGGAGAGACCCAGTACTTC,CASSVLGSQGETQYF,TRBV2,TRBJ2-5,NA,15,NA
TGTGCCAGCAGCACCCCTAAGGGGGTAGAAGAGACCCAGTACTTC,CASSTPKGVEETQYF,TRBV7-8,TRBJ2-5,NA,15,NA
TGTGCCAGCAGTTTATACCGGGGAGCTGAAGCTTTCTTT,CASSLYRGAEAFF,TRBV12-3/TRBV12-4,TRBJ1-1,few,13,NA
TGTGCCAGCAGCCAAGAATTGGGGACGGACTATGGCTACACCTTC,CASSQELGTDYGYTF,TRBV4-2,TRBJ1-2,once,15,NA
TGCGCCAGCAGCCCCCGGGGGGATGGTGAAAAACTGTTTTTT,CASSPRGDGEKLFF,TRBV5-1,TRBJ1-4,NA,14,NA
TGCAATGTAATGCGGGACACTGAAGCTTTCTTT,CNVMRDTEAFF,TRBV29-1,TRBJ1-1,NA,11,NA
TGTGCCAGCAGCCCGGGGTGGAACACCGGGGAGCTGTTTTTT,CASSPGWNTGELFF,TRBV9,TRBJ2-2,NA,14,NA
TGTGCCAGTAGTCCCGGCCGGATCCGGGGGGAAAAACTGTTTTTT,CASSPGRIRGEKLFF,TRBV19,TRBJ1-4,NA,15,NA
TGTGCCAGCAGTTACGGACTAGCGGGGCCAGATACGCAGTATTTT,CASSYGLAGPDTQYF,TRBV6-2/TRBV6-3,TRBJ2-3,NA,15,TRBD2
TGTGCCAGCAGTGAACAGCGGGGGGGCGATGAGCAGTTCTTC,CASSEQRGGDEQFF,TRBV2,TRBJ2-1,NA,14,TRBD2
TGTGCCAGCAGTTACACAGGGGGTTATACTGAAGCTTTCTTT,CASSYTGGYTEAFF,TRBV27,TRBJ1-1,NA,14,TRBD1
TGTGCCAGCAGTGAGTCAACGAGGAACGATTCACCCCTCCACTTT,CASSESTRNDSPLHF,TRBV6-1,TRBJ1-6,few,15,NA
TGCGCCAGCAGCCGGGGACAGGGAAACTATGGCTACACCTTC,CASSRGQGNYGYTF,TRBV4-3,TRBJ1-2,NA,14,TRBD1
TGTGCCAGCAGTGTGGCAGGGGAAGGCTACACCTTC,CASSVAGEGYTF,TRBV12-3/TRBV12-4,TRBJ1-2,NA,12,NA
TGTGCCAGCAGAGTCAGGGGGTATCACACTGAAGCTTTCTTT,CASRVRGYHTEAFF,TRBV27,TRBJ1-1,once,14,TRBD1
TGTGCCAGCAGTTTAGAGCGGGGCACAGATACGCAGTATTTT,CASSLERGTDTQYF,TRBV27,TRBJ2-3,NA,14,NA
TGTGCCTGGAGCGGGGGACTCATTTGGAACACTGAAGCTTTCTTT,CAWSGGLIWNTEAFF,TRBV30,TRBJ1-1,NA,15,NA
TGCGCCAGCACTCTAGCGGCGGGCACAGATACGCAGTATTTT,CASTLAAGTDTQYF,TRBV5-1,TRBJ2-3,NA,14,TRBD2
TGTGCCAGCAGGGGTAGCGGGGGGCCCTCCAATGAGCAGTTCTTC,CASRGSGGPSNEQFF,TRBV27,TRBJ2-1,NA,15,TRBD2
TGTGCCAGCAGCTTAGAGGTTCTTTACGAGCAGTACTTC,CASSLEVLYEQYF,TRBV7-9,TRBJ2-7,NA,13,NA
TGTGCCATCAGTGAACCCAGACTAGCGGGAGGGCCAGTTATGGTCTACAATGAGCAGTTCTTC,CAISEPRLAGGPVMVYNEQFF,TRBV10-3,TRBJ2-1,NA,21,TRBD2
TGTGCCAGCACCATCGGGACAGCGAACACCGGGGAGCTGTTTTTT,CASTIGTANTGELFF,TRBV9,TRBJ2-2,NA,15,TRBD1
TGTGCCAGCAGTTCGTATGTTTACCAGCCCCAGCATTTT,CASSSYVYQPQHF,TRBV27,TRBJ1-5,NA,13,NA
TGTGCCAGCAGCCCCCGGACTAGCGGGAGGGCTGGGGAGACCCAGTACTTC,CASSPRTSGRAGETQYF,TRBV5-4,TRBJ2-5,once,17,TRBD2
TGTGCCAGCAGTTTATTACAGGGGGTTACGGCTTTCTTT,CASSLLQGVTAFF,TRBV28,TRBJ1-1,NA,13,TRBD1